This entry lists 5 T cell receptor beta chains sequenced from one sample in a study of cytomegalovirus exposure and HLA in healthy donors. Primers included in the PCR were 60 Vbeta and 13 Jbeta primers. The assay was immunoSEQ multiplex PCR, and TCRdb's table has in-frame clones only and misses some. The repertoire table contains about 160,000 clones. Sequenced sample: PBMCs. The receptors were sampled from a woman aged 60 to 75 in good health and CMV-seronegative.

The rearrangement links TRBV19 to TRBJ1-3, with 9 bases aligning to TRBD1. CDR3 length: 17 amino acids. V lost 5 bases and J lost 4; bases outside the gene matches: 12. Germline V gene data show CDR1 as LNHDA and CDR2 as SQIVND (reference sequence). DNA of the CDR3: TGTGCCAGTAGTCCACGGACAGGGGATGGCCGGGGAAACACCATATATTTT. It codes for CASSPRTGDGRGNTIYF.

The chain is built from TRBV10-1 and TRBJ2-3, with 7 bases matching TRBD1. V was pared by 3 bases and J by 3 bases, with 6 bases of the junction left unmatched. This CDR3 is built from 15 residues. Germline V gene sequence: CDR1 WNHNN, CDR2 SYGVQD (reference sequence). The CDR3 reads CASSDRNRGTDTQYF. CDR3 nucleotide sequence: TGCGCCAGCAGTGATAGAAACAGGGGTACAGATACGCAGTATTTT.

The gene calls are TRBV11-2 and TRBJ2-5; maybe TRBD2 (6 bases). Germline V gene sequence: CDR1 SGHAT, CDR2 FQNNGV. Between the trimmed V and J ends, which lost 3 bases and 5 bases, there was a span of 10 bases. The CDR3 contains 13 residues. The CDR3 sequence is CASSLEGSETQYF. CDR3 bases: TGTGCCAGCAGCTTGGAGGGATCCGAGACCCAGTACTTC.

This rearrangement joins TRBV5-1 to TRBJ1-6, with 8 bases fitting TRBD1. Per the germline V gene, CDR1 is SGHRS and CDR2 is YFSETQ. CDR3 size: 14 residues. After removal of 2 bases from V and 7 bases from J, the junction contained 2 bases not matched to a gene. The CDR3 is CASSLQGGNSPLHF. CDR3 bases: TGCGCCAGCAGCTTACAGGGGGGAAATTCACCCCTCCACTTT.

The V gene is TRBV5-4, the J gene TRBJ2-7, with TRBD1 identical over 8 bases. CDR3 size: 14 residues. CDR1 and CDR2 (germline): SGHNT, YYREEE (reference sequence). Losses at the gene ends were 4 bases for V and 2 bases for J; bases not matched to a gene: 5. The CDR3 loop is CASSPGQVTYEQYF. CDR3 DNA: TGTGCCAGCAGCCCGGGACAGGTGACCTACGAGCAGTACTTC.